This T cell receptor (beta chain) is from a study of blood T cell repertoires in COVID-19 (dated by TCRdb to 2019 to 2021). At the level of the whole study: Collaborator samples came from the United States, Italy and Spain and covered acute and convalescent phases of COVID-19. The material from the prospective study consisted of cDNA or gDNA derived from T cells, B-cell-depleted T cells, or PBMCs. Deeply sampled blood TCRbeta repertoires from subjects exposed to, actively infected with, or recovered from COVID-19 were included in the dataset. A freely available public database, intended as a resource for researchers studying the immune response to SARS-CoV-2, is where the repertoires were released. Samples were obtained from the ongoing ImmuneRACE study (first 160 participants) and from roughly 1,300 subjects provided by 6 global collaborators. Sample metadata almost always included a de-identified subject ID, COVID-19 status, age in years and sex. HLA class I and class II types, where available, came from metadata supplied by the sample provider rather than from assay-based typing. The investigation overall reported the following: Clinical and demographic metadata were provided uncurated, with the amount varying by source and participant.

The immunoSEQ Assay, a bias-controlled multiplex PCR, was used to amplify TCRbeta CDR3 regions from genomic DNA. The study's own analysis went as follows. Nucleated cell counts per sample were estimated from amplification of reference gene primers within the assay. To quantify the absolute abundance of each unique TCRbeta CDR3 rearrangement, sequence reads were collapsed and filtered. Productive Simpson clonality was computed per sample as the square root of Simpson's diversity index over productive rearrangements. Imported from immuneACCESS, the table was reduced by TCRdb to in-frame sequences with V and J called. These copies leave out some clones; in studies compared against another copy, an unresolved V gene accounts for under half, and the cause of the remainder is not known. V and J calls and clone size are as listed in that table; D and trimming were resolved from the DNA. The sample table lists around 92,000 clones, about 83% of them with a count of one. The top ten constitute 25% to 30% of the sample.

This clone was seen only a few times. Its binding antigen is unknown. No much larger clonotype is one base removed from it; base qualities were not supplied. The germline ends are 11 bases apart after V is trimmed by 4 bases and J by 6 bases. The CDR3 holds 14 amino acids from the cysteine to the phenylalanine. Kept here is only the CDR3 DNA, which spans 42 bases and is read in frame from base 1. As encoded in the germline V gene (reference sequence), CDR1 is SGHKS while CDR2 is YYEKEE. The collaborating institutions used their own protocols to collect whole blood in K2EDTA tubes. Collaborator samples were shipped for TCRbeta analysis as frozen whole blood, isolated PBMCs, or DNA extracted from either sample type.

Sequencing used peripheral blood. This TCR derives from an elderly woman with acute or convalescent COVID-19. The rearranged segments are TRBV5-5 and TRBJ1-6; no D segment can be confidently identified. The bases read TGTGCCAGCAGCCCGAAACAAAGTAATTCACCCCTCCACTTT. Its amino acids are CASSPKQSNSPLHF.